The entry that follows covers one TCR beta chain sequence. Losses at the gene ends were 4 bases for V and 5 bases for J; bases not matched to a gene: 5. Germline CDR1 and CDR2: MNHNY and SVGAGI (reference sequence). The CDR3 loop spans 14 amino acids. The data stem from a study of cytomegalovirus exposure and HLA in healthy donors. The wider study: A prior study identified approximately 120 million unique TCR beta sequences from roughly 180 million T cells.

A multiplex PCR was run with 60 Vbeta primers and 13 Jbeta primers. TCRdb's copy holds only in-frame clones and misses some; the assay was immunoSEQ multiplex PCR. The sample includes about 150,000 clones, roughly 80% of them seen just once. Specimen: PBMCs. This TCR was sampled from a woman in her 40s in good health and CMV-seronegative. The chain links TRBV6-6 to TRBJ1-1, with TRBD1 matching over 9 bases. In nucleotides, the CDR3 is TGTGCCAGCAGTTGGGACAGGGAGAAAACTGAAGCTTTCTTT. It specifies CASSWDREKTEAFF.